The 27 T cell receptor beta chains reported below all come from one sample, sequenced in a study of blood T cell repertoires in COVID-19 (dated by TCRdb to 2019 to 2021). Library preparation used the immunoSEQ multiplex PCR assay. As stored in TCRdb, this immuneACCESS dataset retains in-frame rearrangements with V and J assigned. A fraction of the clones does not appear; measured against another copy, unresolved V genes explain less than half of the discrepancy, and the remainder lacks a known reason. The sample has some 74,000 clones on record, about 80% of them singletons. The leading ten clones occupy approximately 12% of the sample. Material for sequencing was peripheral blood. The receptor source for this set is a human donor in a cohort sampled during active COVID-19.

This clone was counted a single time. V gene TRBV13 combines with J gene TRBJ1-1; 8 positions agree with TRBD1. Trimming cost V 5 bases and J 1 base; bases outside gene matches: 12. Germline CDR1 and CDR2: PRHDT and FYEKMQ (reference sequence). The CDR3 sequence is 17 residues long. This CDR3 reads CASSLPIATGENTEAFF. Here the CDR3 DNA reads TGTGCCAGCAGCCTACCAATCGCGACAGGGGAGAACACTGAAGCTTTCTTT.

The chain recombines TRBV24-1 with TRBJ2-3; tentatively, D is TRBD1 (6 bases). CDR1 and CDR2 (germline): KGHDR, SFDVKD. V was pared by 3 bases and J by 3 bases, with 12 bases between. The CDR3 spans 15 residues. The CDR3 loop is CATSDPRGRTDTQYF. The CDR3 DNA sequence: TGTGCCACCAGTGATCCCAGGGGCCGGACAGATACGCAGTATTTT.

The chain combines TRBV14 with TRBJ2-1; possibly TRBD2 for D (6 bases). V lost 0 bases, J lost 2 bases, and 11 bases lay in between. This CDR3 is built from 16 residues. The germline V gene has CDR1 SGHDN and CDR2 FVKESK. CDR3 residues: CASSQDFASAYNEQFF. The CDR3 region has the DNA TGTGCCAGCAGCCAAGATTTCGCTAGCGCCTACAATGAGCAGTTCTTC.

This clone has just one count. V usage is TRBV19 and J usage is TRBJ1-2; 9 bases fit TRBD1. Trimming took 4 bases from V and 8 from J; bases not matched to a gene: 8. Per germline, CDR1 LNHDA and CDR2 SQIVND (reference sequence). The CDR3 extends over 14 amino acids. CDR3 loop: CASSTPGTGYGYTF. CDR3 nucleotides: TGTGCCAGTAGTACTCCCGGGACAGGGTACGGCTACACCTTC.

The chain carries TRBV5-6 and TRBJ2-1; TRBD2 agrees at 8 bases. CDR3 size: 16 residues. CDR1 SGHDT and CDR2 YYEEEE come from the germline V gene. The V and J ends lost 5 bases and 0 bases, in that order; junction bases with no gene match: 7. The CDR3 nucleotides are TGTGCCAGCAGTAAACTAGCGGTTAGCTCCTACAATGAGCAGTTCTTC. It is translated as CASSKLAVSSYNEQFF.

The chain uses TRBV7-3 and TRBJ2-1; TRBD2 might be the D (6 bases). Germline V gene lookup returns CDR1 SGHTA and CDR2 FQGTGA. This CDR3 is 14 amino acids long. The ends were cut back, 2 bases at V and 1 base at J, with 6 bases in the middle. CDR3 sequence reads: CASSLGTSYNEQFF. In DNA, the CDR3 is TGTGCCAGCAGCTTAGGGACTTCCTACAATGAGCAGTTCTTC.

The chain recombines TRBV7-2 with TRBJ1-1; the match to TRBD1 covers 12 bases. Germline V gene sequence: CDR1 SGHTA, CDR2 FQGNSA. V was clipped by 5 bases and J by 0 bases; unmatched bases: 7. This CDR3 has 17 amino acids. Here the CDR3 DNA reads TGTGCCAGCAGCCCAATTGGGACAGGGGGCCTGAACACTGAAGCTTTCTTT. Translation: CASSPIGTGGLNTEAFF.

The CDR3 nucleotides read TGCAGTTTGGACAAGTCCTACGAGCAGTACGTC. Its protein product is CSLDKSYEQYV. The gene calls are TRBV20-1 and TRBJ2-7; the D gene is possibly TRBD1 (5 bases). Germline V CDR1 and CDR2: DFQATT, SNEGSKA (reference sequence). The CDR3 has 11 residues. V was trimmed by 8 bases and J by 1 base, leaving 9 bases between them.

The rearrangement joins TRBV10-3 to TRBJ2-7; a weak D match, TRBD1 (6 bases). The V gene's germline CDR1 is ENHRY and CDR2 SYGVKD. This CDR3 has 14 amino acids. V was cut by 6 bases and J by 2 bases, with 14 bases left in between. The CDR3 bases are TGTGCCATCAGCAACGGGCAGGGGACCTACGAGCAGTACTTC. Amino acids: CAISNGQGTYEQYF.

The V and J genes are TRBV4-3 and TRBJ1-2, with 11 bases lining up with TRBD1. Unmatched junction bases numbered 8, after V lost 5 bases and J lost 6 bases. The CDR3 is 15 amino acids. The V gene's germline CDR1 is LGHNA and CDR2 YSLEER. The CDR3 DNA is TGCGCCAGCAGCGAGGGGACAGGGGGATCAGATGGCTACACCTTC. This encodes CASSEGTGGSDGYTF.

J is TRBJ2-2 and V is TRBV7-3; 9 bases align to TRBD2. J gave up 7 bases and V 3 bases, and 9 bases lay outside the gene matches. The CDR3 has 16 amino acids. Germline V gene data show CDR1 as SGHTA and CDR2 as FQGTGA. CDR3 residues: CASSFSAGGPGGELFF. DNA for the CDR3: TGTGCCAGCAGCTTTTCGGCGGGAGGGCCTGGCGGGGAGCTGTTTTTT.

The CDR3 spells CASSPRTSTNSPLHF. CDR3 sequence (DNA): TGCGCCAGCAGCCCACGGACTTCGACTAATTCACCCCTCCACTTT. This sequence joins TRBV4-3 and TRBJ1-6; D not certain. The ends were cut back, 4 bases at V and 6 bases at J, with 13 bases in the middle. CDR3 length equals 15 residues. Germline CDR1 is LGHNA and CDR2 is YSLEER.

V is TRBV19 and J is TRBJ1-5; 8 bases agree with TRBD1. The trim removed 3 bases at V and 1 base at J, leaving 8 bases unmatched. This CDR3 region has 17 residues. The germline V gene has CDR1 LNHDA and CDR2 SQIVND (reference sequence). Here the CDR3 reads CASSIPGQGRSNQPQHF. The CDR3 region has the DNA TGTGCCAGTAGTATCCCCGGACAGGGACGAAGCAATCAGCCCCAGCATTTT.

V is TRBV7-2 and J is TRBJ1-3; weak D call: TRBD1 (6 bases). V was clipped by 5 bases and J by 4 bases, with 15 bases between them. The CDR3 spans 15 residues. The germline CDR1 and CDR2 sequences are SGHTA and FQGNSA. CDR3 bases: TGTGCCAGCAGCACCGGAACAGGGCCCGGAAACACCATATATTTT. Translation gives CASSTGTGPGNTIYF.

The genes are TRBV29-1 and TRBJ2-5; 12 positions match TRBD2. The CDR3 covers 15 residues. Germline CDR1 SQVTM, CDR2 ANQGSEA. V lost 0 bases to trimming and J lost 2 bases; unmatched junction nucleotides: 1. The CDR3 here is CSVEDGLAGQETQYF. For the CDR3, the DNA is TGCAGCGTTGAAGATGGACTAGCGGGACAAGAGACCCAGTACTTC. Combining the CDR3 with reference TRBV29-1 and TRBJ2-5 gives the whole variable domain SAVISQKPSRDICQRGTSLTIQCQVDSQVTMMFWYRQQPGQSLTLIATANQGSEATYESGFVIDKFPISRPNLTFSTLTVSNMSPEDSSIYLCSVEDGLAGQETQYFGPGTRLLVL.

The J gene is TRBJ1-2, the V gene TRBV6-5, with D possibly TRBD1 on 5 matching bases. CDR3 length equals 15 residues. V was shortened by 3 bases and J by 2 bases, with 13 bases between the two germline ends. CDR1 MNHEY and CDR2 SVGAGI come from the germline V gene. The CDR3 bases are TGTGCCAGCAGTTATGGGGGGGGACGGAACTATGGCTACACCTTC. This sequence encodes CASSYGGGRNYGYTF.

The rearrangement joins TRBV7-2 to TRBJ1-1; possibly TRBD1 for D (6 bases). With 7 bases removed from V and 0 bases from J, the gap between germline ends came to 12 bases. There are 14 residues in the CDR3. Per the germline V gene, CDR1 is SGHTA and CDR2 is FQGNSA. The CDR3: CASTLGGMNTEAFF. The CDR3 DNA reads as TGTGCCAGCACCCTAGGGGGAATGAACACTGAAGCTTTCTTT.

This chain connects TRBV10-3 to TRBJ2-7, with 9 bases that match TRBD2. The CDR3 runs to 14 residues. Germline loops: CDR1 ENHRY, CDR2 SYGVKD. V trimming: 11 bases; J trimming: 4 bases; junction bases outside the gene matches: 12. CDR3 region: CASEGPSGVYEQYV. CDR3 DNA sequence: TGTGCCTCCGAGGGCCCTAGCGGGGTTTACGAGCAGTACGTC.

The chain is built from TRBV5-5 and TRBJ2-7; 9 nucleotides align to TRBD1. This CDR3 comprises 16 residues. CDR1 and CDR2 (germline): SGHKS, YYEKEE (reference sequence). Trimming at V came to 0 bases and at J to 1 base, leaving 5 bases not matched to a gene. The CDR3 here is CASSLVPGQGSYEQYF. CDR3 nucleotide sequence: TGTGCCAGCAGCTTGGTCCCGGGACAGGGATCCTACGAGCAGTACTTC. Combining the CDR3 with reference TRBV5-5 and TRBJ2-7 gives the whole variable domain DAGVTQSPTHLIKTRGQQVTLRCSPISGHKSVSWYQQVLGQGPQFIFQYYEKEERGRGNFPDRFSARQFPNYSSELNVNALLLGDSALYLCASSLVPGQGSYEQYFGPGTRLTVT.

This clone showed up just a few times. The rearrangement uses TRBV12-3 or TRBV12-4 and TRBJ2-5, with 10 bases fitting TRBD1. V shed 6 bases, J shed 7 bases, and the junction held 2 bases outside the gene matches. The CDR3 sequence is 12 residues long. In DNA, the CDR3 is TGTGCCAGCAGGCGGACAGGGGGGACCCAGTACTTC. As protein: CASRRTGGTQYF.

The chain is built from TRBV24-1 and TRBJ1-5; TRBD1 aligns across 7 bases. Germline assignment: CDR1 KGHDR and CDR2 SFDVKD. This CDR3 contains 16 residues. V shed 4 bases, J shed 6 bases, and the junction held 11 bases outside the gene matches. The CDR3 nucleotides are TGTGCCACCAGTGACAGGGGGGTGAAATTCGGTCAGCCCCAGCATTTT. This encodes CATSDRGVKFGQPQHF.

V gene TRBV4-3 combines with J gene TRBJ1-1; D is uncertain. The CDR3 contains 15 residues. Per the germline V gene, CDR1 is LGHNA and CDR2 is YSLEER. Deletions cut 1 base from V and 5 bases from J, with 14 bases between. CDR3 coding DNA: TGCGCCAGCAGCCAAGTCGGCGCGGGTATGACTGAAGCTTTCTTT. Translated, it gives CASSQVGAGMTEAFF.

J is TRBJ2-2 and V is TRBV28; TRBD2 might be the D (6 bases). V dropped 6 bases and J dropped 3 bases, with 11 bases sitting between them. Germline V CDR1 and CDR2: MDHEN, SYDVKM. The CDR3 consists of 14 residues. CDR3 sequence reads: CASRSAGYTGELFF. The DNA of the CDR3 is TGTGCCAGCAGATCTGCGGGGTACACCGGGGAGCTGTTTTTT.

The rearrangement links TRBV2 to TRBJ2-7; D call uncertain. The length of the CDR3 is 12 residues. From germline, CDR1 is SNHLY and CDR2 FYNNEI. Trimming pared 5 bases from V and 4 bases from J, leaving 9 bases between. Written as DNA, the CDR3 is TGTGCCAGCAGTCTTACTAATTACGAGCAGTACTTC. This translates into CASSLTNYEQYF.

The chain is built from TRBV3-1 (or the pseudogene TRBV3-2) and TRBJ2-1; possibly TRBD2 for D (6 bases). Trimming took 0 bases from V and 1 from J, leaving 10 bases between them. There are 16 residues in the CDR3. CDR1 is LGHDT, CDR2 YNNKEL, per germline (reference sequence). This chain's CDR3 is CASSQESLASYNEQFF. The CDR3 region has the DNA TGTGCCAGCAGCCAAGAATCCCTAGCGTCCTACAATGAGCAGTTCTTC.

The CDR3 DNA reads TGTGCCAGCAGTCTTTACAGGGGCAACGAGCAGTACGTC. Encoded protein: CASSLYRGNEQYV. This chain uses TRBV5-5 with TRBJ2-7, with TRBD1 matching 7 bases. This CDR3 is 13 amino acids long. Germline CDR1 and CDR2: SGHKS and YYEKEE (reference sequence). The J segment lost 5 bases and the V segment lost 5 bases, leaving 7 bases of the junction unmatched.

This clone was seen a handful of times. The rearrangement links TRBV19 to TRBJ1-1; TRBD1 matches 8 bases. The V and J ends lost 9 bases and 1 base, in that order; junction bases with no gene match: 4. Germline CDR1 and CDR2: LNHDA and SQIVND (reference sequence). The CDR3 sequence is 13 residues long. The CDR3 coding sequence is TGTGCCAGCAGGGGGCCGAGGAACACTGAAGCTTTCTTT. Protein: CASRGPRNTEAFF. The full variable domain, with the rest looked up from reference TRBV19 and TRBJ1-1, is DGGITQSPKYLFRKEGQNVTLSCEQNLNHDAMYWYRQDPGQGLRLIYYSQIVNDFQKGDIAEGYSVSREKKESFPLTVTSAQKNPTAFYLCASRGPRNTEAFFGQGTRLTVV.